Listed below are T cell receptor beta chains from one sample, sequenced in a study of T cell changes during pregnancy in multiple sclerosis. Profiling relied on immunoSEQ multiplex PCR, and the TCRdb table lists in-frame clones only, not all of them. This table has approximately 27,000 clones, 90% to 95% appearing once. The source material was CD4+ T cells from peripheral blood mononuclear cells, sampled in the first trimester of pregnancy. These receptor sequences come from a female donor with multiple sclerosis, enrolled in a pregnancy study. Each CDR3 is given with its conserved first and last residue. The order of the fields is J gene, D gene, clone size, V gene, CDR3 protein, CDR3 DNA. A D gene is named only where the DNA matches it firmly. Rows may omit the clone size; those that give it use once, few, many or a size class.

J: TRBJ1-1; D: TRBD1; size: -; V: TRBV27; CDR3: CASSWDRANTEAFF; DNA: TGTGCCAGCAGCTGGGACAGGGCGAACACTGAAGCTTTCTTT
J: TRBJ2-4; D: -; size: -; V: TRBV5-1; CDR3: CASSPGEEGSIQYF; DNA: TGCGCCAGCAGCCCTGGAGAGGAGGGAAGCATTCAGTACTTC
J: TRBJ2-1; D: TRBD1; size: -; V: TRBV18; CDR3: CASSLLDRDHEQFF; DNA: TGTGCCAGCTCACTCCTCGACAGGGACCATGAGCAGTTCTTC
J: TRBJ1-2; D: -; size: few; V: TRBV2; CDR3: CASSDSAGYGYTF; DNA: TGTGCCAGCAGTGATTCGGCGGGCTATGGCTACACCTTC
J: TRBJ2-7; D: TRBD1; size: -; V: TRBV10-2; CDR3: CASKATGGSYEQYF; DNA: TGCGCCAGCAAGGCGACAGGGGGCTCCTACGAGCAGTACTTC
J: TRBJ2-2; D: TRBD2; size: -; V: TRBV5-4; CDR3: CASSLGLAGGTGELFF; DNA: TGTGCCAGCAGCTTGGGACTAGCGGGGGGCACCGGGGAGCTGTTTTTT
J: TRBJ1-4; D: -; size: -; V: TRBV21-1; CDR3: CASSRGVSPEKLFF; DNA: TGTGCCAGCAGCCGCGGGGTATCCCCTGAAAAACTGTTTTTT
J: TRBJ2-5; D: -; size: -; V: TRBV5-1; CDR3: CASSGGVQETQYF; DNA: TGCGCCAGCAGCGGCGGCGTACAAGAGACCCAGTACTTC
J: TRBJ1-5; D: TRBD1; size: -; V: TRBV27; CDR3: CASSPGTGRSNQPQHF; DNA: TGTGCCAGCAGCCCCGGGACAGGTAGAAGTAATCAGCCCCAGCATTTT
J: TRBJ2-2; D: -; size: -; V: TRBV19; CDR3: CASSSGVHNTGELFF; DNA: TGTGCCAGTAGTTCCGGGGTCCATAACACCGGGGAGCTGTTTTTT
J: TRBJ1-5; D: -; size: once; V: TRBV28; CDR3: CASSFAHRARLKNQPQHF; DNA: TGTGCCAGCAGCTTTGCCCACAGGGCCAGATTAAAGAATCAGCCCCAGCATTTT
J: TRBJ1-2; D: TRBD1; size: once; V: TRBV6-5; CDR3: CASRARQGSYGYTF; DNA: TGTGCCAGCAGGGCCCGACAGGGGAGCTATGGCTACACCTTC
J: TRBJ1-5; D: -; size: -; V: TRBV6-1; CDR3: CASSESLNQPQHF; DNA: TGTGCCAGCAGTGAATCCCTCAATCAGCCCCAGCATTTT
J: TRBJ1-2; D: TRBD1; size: -; V: TRBV5-1; CDR3: CASSLEGQGDSYTF; DNA: TGCGCCAGCAGCTTGGAGGGACAGGGAGATTCCTACACCTTC
J: TRBJ1-6; D: -; size: -; V: TRBV7-9; CDR3: CASSLRRDPNSPLHF; DNA: TGTGCCAGCAGCCTAAGGCGGGACCCAAATTCACCCCTCCACTTT
J: TRBJ2-7; D: TRBD2; size: -; V: TRBV6-1; CDR3: CASSESGGATYEQYF; DNA: TGTGCCAGCAGTGAATCCGGGGGGGCAACCTACGAGCAGTACTTC
J: TRBJ2-5; D: TRBD1; size: -; V: TRBV6-5; CDR3: CASSYGDRAESQYF; DNA: TGTGCCAGCAGTTACGGGGACAGGGCCGAGTCCCAGTACTTC
J: TRBJ2-1; D: TRBD1; size: -; V: TRBV10-2; CDR3: CASSERGQGINEQFF; DNA: TGCGCCAGCAGTGAGCGTGGACAGGGAATCAATGAGCAGTTCTTC
J: TRBJ2-5; D: -; size: -; V: TRBV7-6; CDR3: CASSLGGLGTQYF; DNA: TGTGCCAGCAGCTTAGGCGGTTTGGGGACCCAGTACTTC
J: TRBJ1-1; D: -; size: -; V: TRBV7-3; CDR3: CASSHGGESTEAFF; DNA: TGTGCCAGCAGTCACGGGGGGGAGAGCACTGAAGCTTTCTTT
J: TRBJ2-3; D: -; size: -; V: TRBV9; CDR3: CASTRGLGGASSLATQYF; DNA: TGTGCCAGCACCCGCGGGTTAGGGGGGGCCAGCTCGTTGGCTACGCAGTATTTT
J: TRBJ2-7; D: -; size: -; V: TRBV7-8; CDR3: CASSINPGPYEQYF; DNA: TGTGCCAGCAGCATAAATCCAGGGCCCTACGAGCAGTACTTC
J: TRBJ1-1; D: -; size: -; V: TRBV21-1; CDR3: CASSTRENTEAFF; DNA: TGTGCCAGCAGCACTAGAGAGAACACTGAAGCTTTCTTT
J: TRBJ2-7; D: -; size: -; V: TRBV29-1; CDR3: CSVGETGPNSEQYF; DNA: TGCAGCGTTGGGGAGACAGGCCCTAACTCCGAGCAGTACTTC
J: TRBJ2-5; D: TRBD2; size: -; V: TRBV4-3; CDR3: CASSQGGGWFQETQYF; DNA: TGCGCCAGCAGCCAAGGGGGGGGTTGGTTCCAAGAGACCCAGTACTTC
J: TRBJ1-5; D: -; size: -; V: TRBV5-1; CDR3: CASSRGVNQPQHF; DNA: TGCGCCAGCAGCCGCGGCGTTAATCAGCCCCAGCATTTT
J: TRBJ2-3; D: TRBD2; size: -; V: TRBV4-3; CDR3: CASSRGLAGADGVTDTQYF; DNA: TGCGCCAGCAGCCGAGGACTAGCGGGGGCCGACGGGGTCACAGATACGCAGTATTTT
J: TRBJ2-1; D: TRBD2; size: -; V: TRBV7-9; CDR3: CASSPPEGGGSYNEQFF; DNA: TGTGCCAGCAGCCCCCCGGAAGGCGGGGGATCCTACAATGAGCAGTTCTTC
J: TRBJ2-7; D: TRBD1; size: once; V: TRBV5-4; CDR3: CASSSGTDYEQYF; DNA: TGTGCCAGCAGCTCCGGGACAGACTACGAGCAGTACTTC
J: TRBJ1-2; D: -; size: -; V: TRBV19; CDR3: CASSIRTENYGYTF; DNA: TGTGCCAGTAGTATACGGACAGAGAACTATGGCTACACCTTC
J: TRBJ2-7; D: -; size: -; V: TRBV4-1; CDR3: CASSQGDGGFYEQYF; DNA: TGCGCCAGCAGCCAAGGCGACGGAGGGTTCTACGAGCAGTACTTC
J: TRBJ2-7; D: TRBD1; size: -; V: TRBV6-5; CDR3: CASSYSTGESSYEQYF; DNA: TGTGCCAGCAGTTACTCGACAGGGGAAAGCTCCTACGAGCAGTACTTC
J: TRBJ2-1; D: TRBD2; size: -; V: TRBV6-1; CDR3: CASSERTSGNEQFF; DNA: TGTGCCAGCAGTGAAAGAACTAGCGGGAATGAGCAGTTCTTC
J: TRBJ1-2; D: TRBD1; size: -; V: TRBV5-4; CDR3: CASSFPGTGSNYGYTF; DNA: TGTGCCAGCAGCTTTCCCGGGACAGGATCTAACTATGGCTACACCTTT
J: TRBJ2-1; D: -; size: -; V: TRBV18; CDR3: CASSPPSSNEQFF; DNA: TGTGCCAGCTCACCTCCTTCCTCCAATGAGCAGTTCTTC
J: TRBJ2-2; D: -; size: -; V: TRBV2; CDR3: CATRQQANTGELFF; DNA: TGTGCCACCAGGCAGCAGGCGAACACCGGGGAGCTGTTTTTT
J: TRBJ2-7; D: TRBD2; size: -; V: TRBV19; CDR3: CASSRLAGGLGEQYF; DNA: TGTGCCAGTAGCCGACTAGCGGGGGGCCTGGGGGAGCAGTACTTC
J: TRBJ2-1; D: -; size: -; V: TRBV6-5; CDR3: CASSYSLGGYNEQFF; DNA: TGTGCCAGCAGTTACTCCCTAGGAGGTTACAATGAGCAGTTCTTC
J: TRBJ2-6; D: -; size: -; V: TRBV4-3; CDR3: CASSQVWGPGANVLTF; DNA: TGCGCCAGCAGCCAAGTGTGGGGGCCTGGGGCCAACGTCCTGACTTTC
J: TRBJ2-2; D: -; size: -; V: TRBV7-3; CDR3: CASSTDTGELFF; DNA: TGTGCCAGCAGCACGGACACCGGGGAGCTGTTTTTT
J: TRBJ1-3; D: -; size: -; V: TRBV2; CDR3: CASRGAGNTIYF; DNA: TGTGCCAGCAGGGGAGCTGGAAACACCATATATTTT
J: TRBJ2-3; D: -; size: -; V: TRBV19; CDR3: CASSVRDTQYF; DNA: TGTGCCAGTAGTGTGAGAGATACGCAGTATTTT
J: TRBJ1-1; D: -; size: -; V: TRBV29-1; CDR3: CSVERSSSTEAFF; DNA: TGCAGCGTTGAACGGTCGTCGAGTACTGAAGCTTTCTTT
J: TRBJ2-1; D: TRBD1; size: -; V: TRBV5-1; CDR3: CASSLIPGQAYNEQFF; DNA: TGCGCCAGCAGCTTAATTCCGGGACAGGCCTACAATGAGCAGTTCTTC
J: TRBJ2-3; D: -; size: -; V: TRBV6-5; CDR3: CASSSLAASTDTQYF; DNA: TGTGCCAGCAGTTCGTTAGCGGCTAGCACAGATACGCAGTATTTT
J: TRBJ2-5; D: TRBD1; size: -; V: TRBV18; CDR3: CASSPKRTGGYETQYF; DNA: TGTGCCAGCTCCCCGAAACGGACAGGGGGTTATGAGACCCAGTACTTC